This TCR beta chain emerged from a study of control samples from healthy donors and cancer patients. Repertoires were generated with immunoSEQ multiplex PCR, while TCRdb's copy carries only in-frame clones and drops some. The table has tens of thousands of clones, roughly 90% seen once. The length of the CDR3 is 19 residues. The germline gives CDR1 SGHRS, CDR2 YFSETQ. The V end was cut by 0 bases, the J end by 4 bases, with 25 bases between. This clonotype was sampled from a woman aged 45-65 years in good health. The V gene is TRBV5-1, the J gene TRBJ1-2; possible D gene TRBD1, 5 bases. The specimen sequenced was blood. This CDR3 is CASSLDVGTPPRWGYGYTF. Written as DNA, the CDR3 is TGCGCCAGCAGCTTGGATGTGGGGACTCCACCTCGATGGGGCTATGGCTACACCTTC.